The source of this T cell receptor beta chain is a study of T cells after yellow fever vaccination. General observations from the study: Peak timing came faster in the weaker secondary response, day 5 versus 15. Clones that expanded after primary vaccination mostly reappeared after the booster (96% CD4, 80% to 90% CD8).

This clonotype has only a few counts. The antigen is undetermined. TCRdb analysed the 5' RACE reads with MiXCR anew, one entry per CDR3 protein. The top ten clones hold less than 3.5% of a sample with around 320,000 distinct CDR3 sequences, about 11% of them seen once. The input for sequencing was CD4+ T cells sorted from PBMCs, taken 45 days after the yellow fever booster vaccination. This TCR derives from a young man who received the YFV17D yellow fever vaccine.

The DNA for the CDR3 is TGTGCCAGCAGTTACCCGGACAGTGTGTTCTATGGCTACACCTTC. Its protein is CASSYPDSVFYGYTF. The chain recombines TRBV6-6 with TRBJ1-2; a weak D match, TRBD1 (6 bases). V lost 2 bases, J lost 4 bases, and 14 bases lay in between. The CDR3 is 15 amino acids. Germline lookup yields CDR1 MNHNY and CDR2 SVGAGI (reference sequence).